Sequencing of this TCR beta chain was carried out in a study of identical twins. This clonotype was counted ten times or more. Its antigen is as yet unknown. TCRdb re-derived calls from the 5' RACE reads in MiXCR, one entry per CDR3 protein. The sample has over 200,000 distinct CDR3 sequences; roughly 7.1% are singletons. The CDR3 loop spans 14 amino acids. Trimming removed 6 bases from V and 2 bases from J; junction bases left unmatched: 7. Study-level results: The authors drew conclusions from cross-sectional statistical analysis rather than following the same donors. Among monozygotic twins, out-of-frame TCR alpha sharing exceeded what models predicted.

The same data also went into a second study, on T cells expressing NK-cell markers.

This chain uses TRBV12-3 or TRBV12-4 with TRBJ2-7; 7 bases are shared with TRBD1. The sample taken for sequencing was CD8+ T cells sorted from blood. This receptor was identified in a woman aged 18-29 years in good health. The DNA for the CDR3 is TGTGCCAGCAGCGACAGGGCAACAACCTACGAGCAGTACTTC. Translation gives CASSDRATTYEQYF.